This T cell receptor beta chain appears in the sequencing data of a study of CD8 T cells in ankylosing spondylitis. Whole-study findings and limits: Certain motif variants had earlier appeared in reactive arthritis synovial fluid and blood. Those disease-linked clones were CD8+; they were also relatively rare in peripheral blood. Characteristic, it appeared, of ankylosing spondylitis blood was a TCR beta motif of several highly homologous variants.

Preparation of TCR beta libraries was done by quantitative 5'-RACE with molecular barcodes. Using its own MiXCR run on the 5' RACE reads, TCRdb lists one record per CDR3 protein. The data hold just under 350,000 distinct CDR3 sequences, with roughly 15% observed a single time. V lost 0 bases to trimming and J lost 10 bases, with 7 bases between them. Germline V lookup: CDR1 LGHDT, CDR2 YNNKEL (reference sequence). The CDR3 is made up of 12 amino acids. This clonotype turned up a few times. The target antigen is unknown. This sequence joins TRBV3-1 and TRBJ2-1; D gene ambiguous. Sequencing was done on a sample of blood, either unsorted or a sorted T cell fraction (not recorded which). The TCR sequence derives from a male donor with ankylosing spondylitis or in good health (not recorded which). CDR3 coding DNA: TGTGCCAGCAGCCAAGACGTTCGAGAGCAGTTCTTC. Encoded protein: CASSQDVREQFF.